This TCR beta chain is drawn from a study of control samples from healthy donors and cancer patients. Trimming took off 4 bases at V and 7 bases at J, with 12 bases between the two ends. The length of the CDR3 is 14 residues. CDR1 is SGHDT, CDR2 YYEEEE, per germline. Using immunoSEQ multiplex PCR, the repertoire was profiled, and TCRdb retains in-frame clones only, with some absent. The sample holds roughly 21,000 clones, less than 90% seen once. The TCR was taken from a man aged 55-75 years with colorectal cancer. The rearrangement uses TRBV5-6 and TRBJ1-6; unclear D gene. The sequenced sample was PBMCs. CDR3 sequence: CASSPDGNNSPLHF. The CDR3 DNA follows: TGTGCCAGCAGCCCCGACGGTAACAATTCACCCCTCCACTTT.